Sequencing of this T cell receptor (beta chain) was carried out in a study of low-dose radiotherapy and immunotherapy resistance in tumors. Study at large: Every two weeks, cyclophosphamide 200 mg/m2 was infused one day before radiation plus immunotherapy. Every day for four cycles from cycle 1 day 1, patients took 300 mg of oral aspirin.

The sample holds many counts of this clonotype. The time point: after trial treatment. Treatment noted: LDRT plus nivolumab, ipilimumab, low-dose cyclophosphamide and aspirin (RACIN trial). Eligibility criteria specified advanced solid malignancies devoid of tumor-infiltrating lymphocytes. Priming of first-strand cDNA relied on TRAV- and TRBV-specific primers (covering alpha and beta chains). It was with a constant-region primer and a V-primer adapter that TCRs were amplified over approximately 18 PCR cycles. TCRdb used MiXCR to reprocess the reads, holding one entry per CDR3 protein. Of fewer than 110,000 distinct CDR3 sequences in the sample, about a fifth were seen once. The sequence derives from a male donor with prostate cancer. Material: PBMCs, obtained after low-dose radiotherapy plus immunotherapy.

DNA of the CDR3: TGTGCCAGCAGTTACTCGATCCAGGGGACTGAAGCTTTCTTT. Protein sequence: CASSYSIQGTEAFF. J is TRBJ1-1 and V is TRBV6-2 or TRBV6-3; D is perhaps TRBD1 (6 bases). Per the germline V gene, CDR1 is MNHEY and CDR2 is SVGEGT. The germline V and J ends were trimmed by 0 bases and 5 bases, with 10 bases remaining between them. The CDR3 is 14 residues long.